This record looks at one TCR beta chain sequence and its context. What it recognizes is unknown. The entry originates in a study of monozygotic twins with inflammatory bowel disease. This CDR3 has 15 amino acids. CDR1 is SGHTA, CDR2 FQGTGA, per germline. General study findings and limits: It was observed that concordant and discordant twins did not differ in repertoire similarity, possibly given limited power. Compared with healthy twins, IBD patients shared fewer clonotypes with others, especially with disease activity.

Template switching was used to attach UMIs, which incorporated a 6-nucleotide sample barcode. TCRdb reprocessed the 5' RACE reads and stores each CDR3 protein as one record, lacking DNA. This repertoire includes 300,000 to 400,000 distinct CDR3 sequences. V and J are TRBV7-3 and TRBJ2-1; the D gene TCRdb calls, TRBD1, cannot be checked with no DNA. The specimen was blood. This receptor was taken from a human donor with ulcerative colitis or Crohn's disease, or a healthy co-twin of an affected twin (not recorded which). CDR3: CASSLRDSRSGEQFF.